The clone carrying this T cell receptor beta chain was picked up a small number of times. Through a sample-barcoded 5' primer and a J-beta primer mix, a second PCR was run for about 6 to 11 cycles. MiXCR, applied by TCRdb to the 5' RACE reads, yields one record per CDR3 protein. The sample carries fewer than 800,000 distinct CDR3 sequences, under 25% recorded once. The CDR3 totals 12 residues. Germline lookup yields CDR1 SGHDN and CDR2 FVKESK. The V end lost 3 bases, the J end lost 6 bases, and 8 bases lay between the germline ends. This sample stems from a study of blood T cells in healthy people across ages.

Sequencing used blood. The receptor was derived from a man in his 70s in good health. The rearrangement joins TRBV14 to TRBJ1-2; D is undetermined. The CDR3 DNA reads TGTGCCAGCAGCCAGGGGAAGGATGGCTACACCTTC. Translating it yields CASSQGKDGYTF.